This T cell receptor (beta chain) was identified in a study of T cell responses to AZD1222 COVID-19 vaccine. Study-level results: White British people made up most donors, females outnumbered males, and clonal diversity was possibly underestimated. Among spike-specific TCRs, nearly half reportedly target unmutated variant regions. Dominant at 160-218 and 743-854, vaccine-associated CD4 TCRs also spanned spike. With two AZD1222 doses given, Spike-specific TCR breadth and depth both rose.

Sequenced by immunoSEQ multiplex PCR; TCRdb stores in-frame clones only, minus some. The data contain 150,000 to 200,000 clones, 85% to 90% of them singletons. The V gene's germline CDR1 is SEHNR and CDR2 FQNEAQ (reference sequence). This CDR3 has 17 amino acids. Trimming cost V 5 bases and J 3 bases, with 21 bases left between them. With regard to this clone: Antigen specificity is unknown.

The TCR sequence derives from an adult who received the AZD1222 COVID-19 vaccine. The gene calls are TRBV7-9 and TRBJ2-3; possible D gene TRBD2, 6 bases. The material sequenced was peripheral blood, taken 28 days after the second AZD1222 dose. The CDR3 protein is CASSPVTRERGTDTQYF. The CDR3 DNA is TGTGCCAGCAGCCCGGTCACCCGGGAGAGGGGAACAGATACGCAGTATTTT.